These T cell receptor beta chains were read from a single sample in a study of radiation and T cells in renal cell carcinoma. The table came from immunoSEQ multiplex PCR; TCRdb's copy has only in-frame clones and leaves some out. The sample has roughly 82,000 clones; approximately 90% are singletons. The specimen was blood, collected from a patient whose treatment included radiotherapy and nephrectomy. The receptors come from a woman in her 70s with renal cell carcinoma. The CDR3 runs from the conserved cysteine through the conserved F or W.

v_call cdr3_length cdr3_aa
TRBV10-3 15 CAISESGRAQDEQYF
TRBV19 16 CASRRRPGTEIYEQYF
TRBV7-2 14 CASSLALNTGELFF
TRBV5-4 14 CASSLGGTGEKLFF
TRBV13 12 CASSPPRGEQYF
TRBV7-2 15 CASSSPDKGLKTQYF
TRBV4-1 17 CASSQDGTGGRADTQYF
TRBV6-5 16 CASSYYLDGPGAEAFF
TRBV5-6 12 CASSTGTYEQYF
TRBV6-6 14 CATRVGPRDSPLHF
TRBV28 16 CASSLLQGVHNSPLHF
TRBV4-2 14 CASSQDRGSFAAFF
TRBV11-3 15 CASSLDPSVSYEQYF
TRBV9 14 CASSERGGSYEQYF
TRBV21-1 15 CASSKAPGRGTEAFF
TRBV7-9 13 CASSLNAVNEQFF
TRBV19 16 CASSPIQGAVSYEQYF
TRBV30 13 CAWSVVGNQPQHF
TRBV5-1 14 CASSLSLLSYEQYF
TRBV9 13 CASSPTRGSEAFF
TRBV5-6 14 CASNSGSLTEKLFF
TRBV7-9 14 CASSIGGTNTEAFF
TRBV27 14 CASSLQGAGQPQHF
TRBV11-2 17 CASSLPHSGVGTDTQYF
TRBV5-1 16 CASRRETATSGSEQYF
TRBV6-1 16 CASSEAGNTGGTPLHF
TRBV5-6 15 CASSLTSGGVYEQYF
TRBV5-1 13 CASSTPGSDTQYF
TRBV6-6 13 CASTEHGNQPQHF
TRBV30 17 CAWTRGLALQGGNEQFF
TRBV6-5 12 CASSYGTDTQYF
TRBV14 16 CASSQGPGQGLDTQYF
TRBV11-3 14 CASSLGGKRYEQYF
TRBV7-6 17 CASSLGVAGTLTDTQYF
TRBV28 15 CASSEDSKKNTEAFF
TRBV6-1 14 CASFEQGPRDTQYF
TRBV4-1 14 CASSQETGGFEQYF
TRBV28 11 CASSTPTEAFF
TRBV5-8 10 CASSLGGQYF
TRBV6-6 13 CASKRLENTEAFF